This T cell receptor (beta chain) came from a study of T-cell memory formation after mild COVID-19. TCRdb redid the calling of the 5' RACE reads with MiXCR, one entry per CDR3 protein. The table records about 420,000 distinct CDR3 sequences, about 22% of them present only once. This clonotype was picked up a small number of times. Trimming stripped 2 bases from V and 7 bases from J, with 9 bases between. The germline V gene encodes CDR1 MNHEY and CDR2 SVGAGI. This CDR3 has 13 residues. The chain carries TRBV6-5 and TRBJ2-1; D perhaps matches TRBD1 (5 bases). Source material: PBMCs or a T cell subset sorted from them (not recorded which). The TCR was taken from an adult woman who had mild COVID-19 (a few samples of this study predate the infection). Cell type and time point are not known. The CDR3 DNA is TGTGCCAGCAGTTACGACAGATATAATGAGCAGTTCTTC. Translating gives CASSYDRYNEQFF.